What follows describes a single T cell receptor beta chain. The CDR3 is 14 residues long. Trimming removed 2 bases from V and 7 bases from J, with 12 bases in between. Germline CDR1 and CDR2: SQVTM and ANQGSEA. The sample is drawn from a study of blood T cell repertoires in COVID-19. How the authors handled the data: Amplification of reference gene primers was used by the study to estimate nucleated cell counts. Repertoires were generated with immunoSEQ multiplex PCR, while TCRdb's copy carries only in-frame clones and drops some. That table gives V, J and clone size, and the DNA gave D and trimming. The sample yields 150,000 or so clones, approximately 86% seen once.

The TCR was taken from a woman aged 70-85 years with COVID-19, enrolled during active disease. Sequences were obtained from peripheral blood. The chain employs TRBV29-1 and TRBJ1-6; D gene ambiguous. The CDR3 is CSVEKFPENSPLHF. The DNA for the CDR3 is TGCAGCGTTGAAAAATTTCCAGAAAATTCACCCCTCCACTTT. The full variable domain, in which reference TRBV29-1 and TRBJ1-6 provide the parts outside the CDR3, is SAVISQKPSRDICQRGTSLTIQCQVDSQVTMMFWYRQQPGQSLTLIATANQGSEATYESGFVIDKFPISRPNLTFSTLTVSNMSPEDSSIYLCSVEKFPENSPLHFGNGTRLTVT.